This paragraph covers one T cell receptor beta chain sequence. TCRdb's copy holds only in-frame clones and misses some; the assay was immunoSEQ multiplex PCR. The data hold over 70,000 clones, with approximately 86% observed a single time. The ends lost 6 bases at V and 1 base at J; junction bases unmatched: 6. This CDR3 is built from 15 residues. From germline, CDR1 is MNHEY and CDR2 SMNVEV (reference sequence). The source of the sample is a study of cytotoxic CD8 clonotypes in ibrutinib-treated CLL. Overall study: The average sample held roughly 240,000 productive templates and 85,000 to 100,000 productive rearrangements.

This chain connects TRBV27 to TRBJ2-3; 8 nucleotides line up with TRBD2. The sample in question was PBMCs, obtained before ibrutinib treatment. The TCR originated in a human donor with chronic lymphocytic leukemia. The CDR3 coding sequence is TGTGCCAGCAGCCCGCCCGGGGGGGGCACAGATACGCAGTATTTT. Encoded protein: CASSPPGGGTDTQYF.